The subject of this entry is one TCR beta chain. The antigen is unknown. The sample is drawn from a study of T cell responses to AZD1222 COVID-19 vaccine. Whole-study results and caveats: Of spike-specific TCRs, nearly half reportedly target regions left unmutated in variants. Seropositivity was recorded at baseline in only 6 or 7 AZD1222 recipients. Among the donors, most were white British and more were female, and clonal diversity was possibly underestimated.

The CDR3 covers 13 residues. With 3 bases removed from V and 2 bases from J, the gap between germline ends came to 8 bases. The germline CDR1 and CDR2 sequences are SGHVS and FQNEAQ. TCRdb keeps only in-frame clones here, not all; method: immunoSEQ multiplex PCR. Here the sample spans about 28,000 clones, approximately 78% being singletons. The rearrangement uses TRBV7-8 and TRBJ2-7; D not certain. Source: peripheral blood, taken on day 0 of AZD1222 vaccination. This receptor was identified in an adult in good health. CDR3 sequence: CASSFVPTYEQYV. The CDR3 nucleotides read TGTGCCAGCAGCTTTGTTCCGACCTACGAGCAGTACGTC.